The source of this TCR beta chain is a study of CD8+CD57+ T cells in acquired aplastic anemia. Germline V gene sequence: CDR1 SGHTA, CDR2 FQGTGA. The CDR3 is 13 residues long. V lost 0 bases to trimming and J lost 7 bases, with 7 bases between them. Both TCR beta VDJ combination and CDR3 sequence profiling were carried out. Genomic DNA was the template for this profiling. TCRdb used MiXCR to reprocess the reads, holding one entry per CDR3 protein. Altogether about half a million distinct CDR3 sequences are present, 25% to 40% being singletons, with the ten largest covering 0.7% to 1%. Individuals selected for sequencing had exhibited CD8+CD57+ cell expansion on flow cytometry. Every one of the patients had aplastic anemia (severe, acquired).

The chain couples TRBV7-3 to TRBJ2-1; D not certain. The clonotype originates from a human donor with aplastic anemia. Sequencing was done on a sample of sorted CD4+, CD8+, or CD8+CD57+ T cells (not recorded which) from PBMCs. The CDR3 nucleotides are TGTGCCAGCAGCTTAACACAGAAGAATGAGCAGTTCTTC. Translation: CASSLTQKNEQFF.